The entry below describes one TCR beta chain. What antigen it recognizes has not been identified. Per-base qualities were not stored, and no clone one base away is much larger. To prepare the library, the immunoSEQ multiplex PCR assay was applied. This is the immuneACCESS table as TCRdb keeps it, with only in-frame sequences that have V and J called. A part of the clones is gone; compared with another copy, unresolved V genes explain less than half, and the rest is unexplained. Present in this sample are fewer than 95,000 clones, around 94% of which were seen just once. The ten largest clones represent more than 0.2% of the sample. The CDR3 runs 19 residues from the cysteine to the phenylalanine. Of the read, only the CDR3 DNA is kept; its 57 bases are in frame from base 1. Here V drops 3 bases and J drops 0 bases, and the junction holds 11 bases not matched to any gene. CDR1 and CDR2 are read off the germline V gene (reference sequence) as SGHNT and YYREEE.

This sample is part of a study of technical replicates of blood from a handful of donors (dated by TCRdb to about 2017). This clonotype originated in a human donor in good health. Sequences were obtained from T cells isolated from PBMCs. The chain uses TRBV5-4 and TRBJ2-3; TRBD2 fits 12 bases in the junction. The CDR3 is CASSSTGLAGGLSTDTQYF. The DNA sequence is TGTGCCAGCAGCTCCACCGGCCTAGCGGGGGGGCTGAGCACAGATACGCAGTATTTT.